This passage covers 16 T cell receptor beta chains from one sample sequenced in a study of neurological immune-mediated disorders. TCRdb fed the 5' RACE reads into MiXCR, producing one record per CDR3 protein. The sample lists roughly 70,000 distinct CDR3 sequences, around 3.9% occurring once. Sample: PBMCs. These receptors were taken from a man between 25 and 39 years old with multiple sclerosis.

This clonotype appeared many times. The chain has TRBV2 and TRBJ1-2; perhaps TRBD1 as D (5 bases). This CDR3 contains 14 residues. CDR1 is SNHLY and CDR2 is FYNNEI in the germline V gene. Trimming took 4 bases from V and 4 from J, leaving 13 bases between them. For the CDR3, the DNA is TGTGCCAGCAGTGCGGCAGGGATGAGCTATGGCTACACCTTC. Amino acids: CASSAAGMSYGYTF.

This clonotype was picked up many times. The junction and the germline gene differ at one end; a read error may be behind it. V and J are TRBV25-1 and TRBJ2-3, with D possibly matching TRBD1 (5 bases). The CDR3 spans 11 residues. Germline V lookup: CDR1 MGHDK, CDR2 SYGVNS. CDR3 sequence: CASSGQPQGNF. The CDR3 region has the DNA TGTGCCAGCAGTGGACAGCCGCAGGGTAATTTT.

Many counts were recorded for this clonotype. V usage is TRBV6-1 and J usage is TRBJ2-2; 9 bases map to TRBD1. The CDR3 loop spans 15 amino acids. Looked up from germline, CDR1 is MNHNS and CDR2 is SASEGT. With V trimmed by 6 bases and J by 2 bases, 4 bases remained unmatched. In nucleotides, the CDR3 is TGTGCCAGCAGACCGGGACAGGGAAACACCGGGGAGCTGTTTTTT. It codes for CASRPGQGNTGELFF.

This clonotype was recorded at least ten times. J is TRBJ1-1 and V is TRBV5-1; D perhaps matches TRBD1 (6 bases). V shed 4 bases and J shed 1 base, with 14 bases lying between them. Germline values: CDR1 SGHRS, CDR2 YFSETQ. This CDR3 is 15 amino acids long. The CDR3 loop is CASSPPGGRNTEAFF. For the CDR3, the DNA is TGCGCCAGCAGCCCACCCGGGGGCCGGAACACTGAAGCTTTCTTT. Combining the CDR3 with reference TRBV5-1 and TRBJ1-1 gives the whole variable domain KAGVTQTPRYLIKTRGQQVTLSCSPISGHRSVSWYQQTPGQGLQFLFEYFSETQRNKGNFPGRFSGRQFSNSRSEMNVSTLELGDSALYLCASSPPGGRNTEAFFGQGTRLTVV.

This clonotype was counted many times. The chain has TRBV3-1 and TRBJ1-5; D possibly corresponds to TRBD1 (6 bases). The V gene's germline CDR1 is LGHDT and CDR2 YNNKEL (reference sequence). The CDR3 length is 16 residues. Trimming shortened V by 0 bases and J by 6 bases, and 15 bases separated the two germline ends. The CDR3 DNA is TGTGCCAGCAGCCAAGATTACAACAGGGCCCCTCAGCCCCAGCATTTT. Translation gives CASSQDYNRAPQPQHF.

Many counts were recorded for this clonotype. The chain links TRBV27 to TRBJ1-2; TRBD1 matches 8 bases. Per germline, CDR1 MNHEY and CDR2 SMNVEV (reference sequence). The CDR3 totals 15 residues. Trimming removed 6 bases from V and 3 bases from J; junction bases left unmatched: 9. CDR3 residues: CASSPGTGPYYGYTF. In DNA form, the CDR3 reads TGTGCCAGCAGCCCAGGGACAGGACCTTACTATGGCTACACCTTC.

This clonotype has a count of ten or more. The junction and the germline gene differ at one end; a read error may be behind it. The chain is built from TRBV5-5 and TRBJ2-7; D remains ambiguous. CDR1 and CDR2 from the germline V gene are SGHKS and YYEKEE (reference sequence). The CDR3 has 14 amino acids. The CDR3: CASCFNIPSYEQYF. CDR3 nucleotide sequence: TGTGCCAGCTGCTTCAATATTCCCTCCTACGAGCAGTACTTC.

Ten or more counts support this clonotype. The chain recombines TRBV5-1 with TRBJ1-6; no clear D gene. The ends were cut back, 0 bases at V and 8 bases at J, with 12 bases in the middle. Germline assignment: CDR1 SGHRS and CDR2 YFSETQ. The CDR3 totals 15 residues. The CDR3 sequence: CASSLAGRVDSPLHF. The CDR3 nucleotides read TGCGCCAGCAGCTTGGCCGGGCGGGTGGATTCACCCCTCCACTTT.

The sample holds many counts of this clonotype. In DNA, the CDR3 is TGCAGCGTTGAAGATGTATCAGACACCCGCACCGGGGAGCTGTTTTTT. Residues: CSVEDVSDTRTGELFF. The chain is built from TRBV29-1 and TRBJ2-2; no clear D gene. CDR3 length: 16 amino acids. Germline assignment: CDR1 SQVTM and CDR2 ANQGSEA. The V end was cut by 0 bases, the J end by 4 bases, with 15 bases between.

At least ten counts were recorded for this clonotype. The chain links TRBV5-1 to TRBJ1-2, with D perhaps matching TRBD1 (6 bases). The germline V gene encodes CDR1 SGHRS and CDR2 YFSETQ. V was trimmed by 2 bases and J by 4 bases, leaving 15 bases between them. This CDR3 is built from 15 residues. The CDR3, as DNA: TGCGCCAGCAGCTTCGGAAGTGGGACACCCTATGGCTACACCTTC. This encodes CASSFGSGTPYGYTF.

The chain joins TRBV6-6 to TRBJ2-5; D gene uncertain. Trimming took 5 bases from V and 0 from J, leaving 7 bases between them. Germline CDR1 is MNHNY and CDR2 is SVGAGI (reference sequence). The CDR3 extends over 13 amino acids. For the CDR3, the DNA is TGTGCCAGCAGTAGAGATCACCAAGAGACCCAGTACTTC. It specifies CASSRDHQETQYF.

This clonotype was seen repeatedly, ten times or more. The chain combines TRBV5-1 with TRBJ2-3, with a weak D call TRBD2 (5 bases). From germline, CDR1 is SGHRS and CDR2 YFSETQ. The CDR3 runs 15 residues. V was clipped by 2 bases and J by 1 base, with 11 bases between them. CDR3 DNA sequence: TGCGCCAGCAGCTTAGCCTCGGAGGGCACAGATACGCAGTATTTT. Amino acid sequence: CASSLASEGTDTQYF.

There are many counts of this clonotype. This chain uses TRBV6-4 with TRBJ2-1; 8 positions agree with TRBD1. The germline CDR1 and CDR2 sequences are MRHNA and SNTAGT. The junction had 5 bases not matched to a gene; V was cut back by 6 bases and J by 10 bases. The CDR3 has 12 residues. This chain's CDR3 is CASSLTGDEQFF. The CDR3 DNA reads TGTGCCAGCAGCCTGACAGGGGACGAGCAGTTCTTC.

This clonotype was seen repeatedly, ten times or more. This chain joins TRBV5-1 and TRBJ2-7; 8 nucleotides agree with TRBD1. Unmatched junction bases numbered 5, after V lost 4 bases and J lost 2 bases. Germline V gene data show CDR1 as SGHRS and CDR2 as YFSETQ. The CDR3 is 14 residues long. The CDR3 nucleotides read TGCGCCAGCAGCGGAACAGGGGGACCCTACGAGCAGTACTTC. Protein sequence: CASSGTGGPYEQYF.

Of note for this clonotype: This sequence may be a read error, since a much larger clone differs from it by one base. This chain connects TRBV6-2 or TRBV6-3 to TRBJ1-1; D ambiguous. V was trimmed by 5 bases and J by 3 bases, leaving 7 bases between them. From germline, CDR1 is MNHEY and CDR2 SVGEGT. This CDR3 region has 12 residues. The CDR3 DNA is TGTGCCAGCAGTCCGACGTACACTGAAGCTTTCTTT. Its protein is CASSPTYTEAFF.

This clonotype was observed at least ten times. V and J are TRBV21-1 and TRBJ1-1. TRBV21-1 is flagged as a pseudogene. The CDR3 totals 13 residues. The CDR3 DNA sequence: TGTGCCGGATCTATCGGGTCGAGCACTGAAGCTTTCTTT. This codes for CAGSIGSSTEAFF.